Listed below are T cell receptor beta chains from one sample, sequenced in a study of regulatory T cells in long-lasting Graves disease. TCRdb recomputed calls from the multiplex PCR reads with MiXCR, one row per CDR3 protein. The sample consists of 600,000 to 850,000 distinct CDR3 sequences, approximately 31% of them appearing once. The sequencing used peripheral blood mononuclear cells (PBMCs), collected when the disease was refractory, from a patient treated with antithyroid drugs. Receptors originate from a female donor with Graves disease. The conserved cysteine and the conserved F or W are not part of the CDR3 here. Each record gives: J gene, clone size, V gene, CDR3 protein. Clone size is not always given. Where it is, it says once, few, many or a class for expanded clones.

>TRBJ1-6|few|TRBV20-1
SASDPTEPGSPLH
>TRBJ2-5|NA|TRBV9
ASSARSAGGGETQY
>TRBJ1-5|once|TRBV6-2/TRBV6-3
ASSEVSGQPQH
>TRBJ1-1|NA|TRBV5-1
ASSLDEGRNTEAF
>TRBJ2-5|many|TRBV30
AWKDREAQY
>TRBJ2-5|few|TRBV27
ASSLGGAGETQY
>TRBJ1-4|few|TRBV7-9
ASSPTATSSELF
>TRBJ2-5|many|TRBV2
ASGGEETQY
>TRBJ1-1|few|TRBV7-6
ASSPPSLWQEAF
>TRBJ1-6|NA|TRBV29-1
SARDGLNSPLH
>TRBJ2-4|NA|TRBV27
ASSDGTSGSRIY
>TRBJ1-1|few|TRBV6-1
ASKWSVTEAF
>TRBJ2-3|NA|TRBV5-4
ASSRAETAQDTQY
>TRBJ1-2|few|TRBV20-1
SARDDLGPDNYGYT
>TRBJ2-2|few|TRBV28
ASSLRGQVPTTGELF
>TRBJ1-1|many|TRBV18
ASSPGQENTEAF
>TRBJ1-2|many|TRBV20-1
TVRVANYGYT
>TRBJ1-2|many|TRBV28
ASSLAGYGYGYT
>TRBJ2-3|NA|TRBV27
ASSRRVGADTQY
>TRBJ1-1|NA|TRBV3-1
ASSPWEGNTEAF
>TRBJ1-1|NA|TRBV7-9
ASSGQINAEAF
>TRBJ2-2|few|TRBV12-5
ASALSGGQKNTGELF
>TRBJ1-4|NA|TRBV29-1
SVEGQHEKLF
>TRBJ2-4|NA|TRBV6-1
ASSELDGFAKNIQY
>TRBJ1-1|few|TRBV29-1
SVLQGGDTEAF
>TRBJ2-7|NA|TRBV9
ASSRLDLAYEQY
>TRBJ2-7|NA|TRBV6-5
ASSYIGDPSEQY
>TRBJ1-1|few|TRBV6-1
ASFRGATTEAF
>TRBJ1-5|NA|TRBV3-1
ASSQGLQVDQLQH
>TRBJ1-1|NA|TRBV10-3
AIRGQGAYTEAF
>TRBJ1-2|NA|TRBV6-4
ASSVIGQGDLPNYGYT